Presented here are 10 T cell receptor beta chains from one specimen sequenced in a study of T cell responses to AZD1222 COVID-19 vaccine. The protocol was immunoSEQ multiplex PCR, while the TCRdb copy is restricted to in-frame clones and leaves out a portion. Among 100,000 to 130,000 clones listed, 89% were seen once. Specimen: peripheral blood, collected on day 0 of AZD1222 vaccination. These receptors were collected from an adult in good health.

The V gene is TRBV6-4, the J gene TRBJ1-3; the match to TRBD1 covers 7 bases. J lost 4 bases, V lost 6 bases, and 3 bases had no gene match. This CDR3 comprises 13 residues. Per the germline V gene, CDR1 is MRHNA and CDR2 is SNTAGT. The CDR3 region is CASRDRVGNTIYF. Here the CDR3 DNA reads TGTGCCAGCAGAGACAGGGTGGGAAACACCATATATTTT.

The chain combines TRBV7-2 with TRBJ2-2, with D perhaps TRBD1 (6 bases). Trimming took 5 bases from V and 6 from J, leaving 13 bases between them. The CDR3 has 14 amino acids. CDR1 SGHTA and CDR2 FQGNSA come from the germline V gene. The CDR3 loop reads CASSQGSLAGELFF. CDR3 sequence (DNA): TGTGCCAGCAGCCAGGGGAGCTTGGCCGGGGAGCTGTTTTTT.

The genes are TRBV9 and TRBJ1-4, with 9 bases identical to TRBD1. The CDR3 sequence is 16 residues long. From germline, CDR1 is SGDLS and CDR2 YYNGEE. V was clipped by 3 bases and J by 0 bases; unmatched bases: 3. The CDR3: CASSARQGATNEKLFF. CDR3 nucleotides: TGTGCCAGCAGCGCACGACAGGGGGCAACTAATGAAAAACTGTTTTTT.

The chain couples TRBV10-3 to TRBJ2-7, with D perhaps being TRBD1 or TRBD2 (6 bases each). The CDR3 loop spans 13 amino acids. Between the trimmed V and J ends, which lost 3 bases and 5 bases, there was a span of 11 bases. CDR1 is ENHRY and CDR2 is SYGVKD in the germline V gene. CDR3 sequence reads: CAISESGANEQYF. The CDR3 DNA follows: TGTGCCATCAGTGAATCGGGGGCCAACGAGCAGTACTTC.

The J gene is TRBJ1-3, the V gene TRBV7-8, with TRBD1 matching 11 bases. The CDR3 is made up of 16 amino acids. Trimming took 3 bases from V and 0 from J; bases not matched to a gene: 1. Germline loops: CDR1 SGHVS, CDR2 FQNEAQ. The CDR3 is CASSLDRGLSGNTIYF. CDR3 coding DNA: TGTGCCAGCAGCTTGGACAGGGGGCTCTCTGGAAACACCATATATTTT.

The rearrangement uses TRBV28 and TRBJ1-2, with 7 bases matching TRBD1. The CDR3 runs to 14 residues. The V gene's germline CDR1 is MDHEN and CDR2 SYDVKM. Trimming cost V 6 bases and J 8 bases; bases outside gene matches: 12. The CDR3 protein is CASSPTDRVKGYTF. The CDR3 coding sequence is TGTGCCAGCAGCCCCACCGACAGGGTGAAAGGCTACACCTTC.

The chain has TRBV30 and TRBJ2-7; 15 bases fit TRBD2. Germline loops: CDR1 GTSNPN, CDR2 SVGIG (reference sequence). The CDR3 is made up of 22 amino acids. After removal of 3 bases from V and 0 bases from J, the junction contained 21 bases not matched to a gene. In nucleotides, the CDR3 is TGTGCCTGGAGCCAATGGGGACTAGCGGGAGGATCCTTCATCCCAGGCTCCTACGAGCAGTACTTC. This sequence encodes CAWSQWGLAGGSFIPGSYEQYF.

The rearrangement joins TRBV5-8 to TRBJ1-3; 8 bases line up with TRBD1. This CDR3 has 17 residues. J was trimmed by 2 bases and V by 0 bases; bases with no gene match: 7. Germline V gene data show CDR1 as SGHTS and CDR2 as YDEGEE. The CDR3 spells CASSLDGQGPAGNTIYF. The DNA for the CDR3 is TGTGCCAGCAGCTTGGACGGACAGGGACCCGCTGGAAACACCATATATTTT. Full variable domain (rest looked up from reference TRBV5-8 and TRBJ1-3): EAGVTQSPTHLIKTRGQQATLRCSPISGHTSVYWYQQALGLGLQFLLWYDEGEERNRGNFPPRFSGRQFPNYSSELNVNALELEDSALYLCASSLDGQGPAGNTIYFGEGSWLTVV.

V and J are TRBV6-5 and TRBJ2-5, with a tentative D call TRBD2 (5 bases). The CDR3 sequence is 16 residues long. Per the germline V gene, CDR1 is MNHEY and CDR2 is SVGAGI. The V gene lost 0 bases and the J gene lost 3 bases, with 14 bases spanning the gap. CDR3 protein: CASSYSKSGEKETQYF. In DNA, the CDR3 is TGTGCCAGCAGTTACTCGAAGTCCGGGGAGAAAGAGACCCAGTACTTC.

The rearrangement joins TRBV9 to TRBJ1-1; TRBD1 matches 8 bases. The J segment lost 0 bases and the V segment lost 4 bases, leaving 8 bases of the junction unmatched. This CDR3 region has 16 residues. Germline CDR1 reads SGDLS; CDR2 reads YYNGEE. DNA for the CDR3: TGTGCCAGCAGCCCCAATCTGGACAGGGTGAACACTGAAGCTTTCTTT. The encoded protein is CASSPNLDRVNTEAFF.